This T cell receptor (beta chain) was observed in a study of radiation and T cells in renal cell carcinoma. Study-wide points: In blood, top tumor clones expanded by 2 weeks, shrinking by 4.

V was shortened by 3 bases and J by 5 bases, with 13 bases between the two germline ends. Germline CDR1 is MNHEY and CDR2 is SMNVEV (reference sequence). There are 14 residues in the CDR3. Notes on this clone: No antigen is known for it.

Time point specified: blood 2 weeks post-SBRT. Treatment described: 15 Gy SBRT to primary tumor, nephrectomy 4 weeks later. Serial blood draws occurred at baseline and 2 and 4 weeks post-SBRT. Sequenced by immunoSEQ multiplex PCR; TCRdb stores in-frame clones only, minus some. The data hold 70,000 or so clones, with around 76% observed a single time. The receptor's source is a man in his 60s with renal cell carcinoma. This chain uses TRBV27 with TRBJ1-1; D gene ambiguous. The source was blood, collected from a patient whose treatment included radiotherapy and nephrectomy. The CDR3 bases are TGTGCCAGCAGTTTTTCACGCGGACGGACTGAAGCTTTCTTT. This codes for CASSFSRGRTEAFF.